Listed below are T cell receptor beta chains from one sample, sequenced in a study of blood T cell repertoires in COVID-19. Profiled with immunoSEQ multiplex PCR; TCRdb holds only in-frame clones, not every one. The table records 200,000 to 250,000 clones, 80% to 90% of them present only once. The sample was peripheral blood. These receptors were taken from a woman aged 55-69 years who had recovered from COVID-19. The CDR3 runs from the conserved cysteine through the conserved F or W. D genes are given only for firm matches. The size field is filled for only some rows; it gives once, few, many or a size class.

cdr3_aa cdr3_nt d_call clone_size j_call v_call
CSVGTSGLAKNIQYF TGCAGCGTAGGGACTAGCGGACTAGCCAAAAACATTCAGTACTTC TRBD2 - TRBJ2-4 TRBV29-1
CASSPPVQGAYGYTF TGTGCCAGCTCACCACCGGTCCAGGGCGCTTATGGCTACACCTTC - - TRBJ1-2 TRBV18
CASGIGTSGGFQETQYF TGCGCCAGCGGAATCGGGACTAGCGGGGGGTTTCAAGAGACCCAGTACTTC TRBD2 - TRBJ2-5 TRBV5-1
CASSQRDRGPEQYF TGTGCCAGCAGTCAACGGGACAGGGGTCCCGAGCAGTACTTC TRBD1 - TRBJ2-7 TRBV7-2
CASSRATSGGASYNEQFF TGTGCCAGTAGTAGGGCGACTAGCGGGGGGGCCTCCTACAATGAGCAGTTCTTC TRBD2 once TRBJ2-1 TRBV19
CASSGGGSSYEQYF TGTGCCAGCAGCGGGGGGGGGAGCTCCTACGAGCAGTACTTC TRBD2 - TRBJ2-7 TRBV5-4
CASSYSGRNSYGYTF TGTGCCAGCAGTTACTCAGGCAGGAACTCCTATGGCTACACCTTC - - TRBJ1-2 TRBV6-5
CASSQAAALNTEAFF TGTGCCAGCAGCCAAGCGGCAGCGTTGAACACTGAAGCTTTCTTT - - TRBJ1-1 TRBV4-2
CASSDSYRDRNNSPLHF TGTGCCAGCAGTGATTCTTATCGTGACAGGAATAATTCACCCCTCCACTTT - - TRBJ1-6 TRBV2
CASSRGQGAKNTEAFF TGCGCCAGCAGCCGGGGACAGGGGGCGAAGAACACTGAAGCTTTCTTT TRBD1 - TRBJ1-1 TRBV4-1
CASSLVGVSTDTQYF TGCGCCAGCAGCTTGGTGGGCGTGAGCACAGATACGCAGTATTTT - - TRBJ2-3 TRBV5-1
CASSLEAGGNQPQHF TGCGCCAGCAGCTTGGAGGCAGGGGGCAATCAGCCCCAGCATTTT - - TRBJ1-5 TRBV5-1
CSAVGTGVNEQYF TGCAGCGCCGTGGGGACAGGGGTTAACGAGCAGTACTTC TRBD1 once TRBJ2-7 TRBV29-1
CASSAPEMNTEAFF TGCGCCAGCAGTGCACCAGAAATGAACACTGAAGCTTTCTTT - - TRBJ1-1 TRBV10-2
CASSRGQGGYEQYF TGTGCCAGCAGCCGAGGACAGGGAGGCTACGAGCAGTACTTC TRBD1 few TRBJ2-7 TRBV14
CASSIKETQYF TGCGCCAGCAGCATCAAAGAGACCCAGTACTTC - - TRBJ2-5 TRBV5-1
CASSRQASSYNSPLHF TGTGCCAGCAGCCGGCAGGCGAGCTCCTATAATTCACCCCTCCACTTT - - TRBJ1-6 TRBV6-2/TRBV6-3
CASSGGLVGKETQYF TGTGCCAGCAGTGGGGGACTAGTGGGGAAAGAGACCCAGTACTTC TRBD2 - TRBJ2-5 TRBV2
CASSTGTGHEKLFF TGTGCCAGCAGCACCGGGACAGGGCATGAAAAACTGTTTTTT TRBD1 - TRBJ1-4 TRBV5-4
CASSYRASQETQYF TGTGCCAGCAGCTATCGAGCCTCCCAAGAGACCCAGTACTTC - - TRBJ2-5 TRBV7-2
CASSPGTGWNTEAFF TGTGCCAGCAGTCCCGGGACAGGGTGGAACACTGAAGCTTTCTTT TRBD1 - TRBJ1-1 TRBV27
CASSLDYLSYNEQFF TGTGCCAGTAGCCTTGACTACCTTTCCTACAATGAGCAGTTCTTC - - TRBJ2-1 TRBV19
CASSTTPLGNSPLHF TGTGCCAGCAGTACTACTCCTCTTGGGAATTCACCCCTCCACTTT - - TRBJ1-6 TRBV6-5
CASSIAPGGRVKETQYF TGTGCCAGTAGTATAGCGCCAGGGGGACGGGTGAAAGAGACCCAGTACTTC TRBD1 - TRBJ2-5 TRBV19
CASSSGTGVVTEAFF TGTGCCAGCAGCTCCGGGACAGGGGTGGTCACTGAAGCTTTCTTT TRBD1 once TRBJ1-1 TRBV7-3
CASSEAPRGAQPQHF TGTGCCAGCAGTGAAGCGCCGCGGGGGGCTCAGCCCCAGCATTTT - once TRBJ1-5 TRBV2
CASSPPDRNSYEQYF TGTGCCAGCTCACCCCCGGACAGGAACTCCTACGAGCAGTACTTC TRBD1 - TRBJ2-7 TRBV18
CASSKGDRGTQAEAFF TGTGCCAGCAGCAAAGGGGACAGGGGGACTCAAGCTGAAGCTTTCTTT TRBD1 - TRBJ1-1 TRBV3-1/TRBV3-2
CAWAGIIGPSSYNSPLHF TGTGCCTGGGCGGGGATAATAGGCCCAAGCTCCTATAATTCACCCCTCCACTTT - - TRBJ1-6 TRBV30